These 19 T cell receptor beta chains came from one sample sequenced in a study of blood T cell repertoires in COVID-19. Repertoires were generated with immunoSEQ multiplex PCR, while TCRdb's copy carries only in-frame clones and drops some. The sample records approximately 440,000 clones, roughly 87% being singletons. Input material: PBMCs or T cells enriched from blood (not recorded which). The receptors stem from a woman younger than 35 who had recovered from COVID-19.

J is TRBJ2-1 and V is TRBV7-2; TRBD2 aligns across 9 bases. Germline trimming cut 2 bases from V and 8 bases from J; bases unmatched to any gene: 10. This CDR3 contains 16 residues. Germline-derived CDR1 and CDR2 are SGHTA and FQGNSA. The CDR3 region has the DNA TGTGCCAGCAGCTTATATAGCGGGGGCCCCGACGATGAGCAGTTCTTC. It specifies CASSLYSGGPDDEQFF.

This clone occurred a few times. At the DNA level, this CDR3 is encoded by other sequences in the same sample as well. The gene calls are TRBV4-1 and TRBJ2-7; 9 bases are shared with TRBD2. Per germline, CDR1 MGHRA and CDR2 YSYEKL. J gave up 5 bases and V 1 base, and 3 bases lay outside the gene matches. The CDR3 consists of 14 residues. The CDR3 protein is CASSQGAGGNEQYF. The CDR3 nucleotides are TGCGCCAGCAGCCAAGGAGCGGGGGGAAACGAGCAGTACTTC.

V is TRBV19 and J is TRBJ1-4, with D possibly matching TRBD1 (5 bases). This CDR3 is built from 13 residues. Per the germline V gene, CDR1 is LNHDA and CDR2 is SQIVND (reference sequence). Trimming left V 7 bases short and J 5 bases short, with 11 bases between. CDR3 protein: CASKRRENEKLFF. CDR3 nucleotide sequence: TGTGCCAGTAAACGCAGGGAAAATGAAAAACTGTTTTTT.

The count of this clone is one. This chain connects TRBV2 to TRBJ2-5; 8 bases align to TRBD1. The ends lost 7 bases at V and 0 bases at J; junction bases unmatched: 4. Germline V gene lookup returns CDR1 SNHLY and CDR2 FYNNEI. The CDR3 covers 14 residues. The CDR3 DNA is TGTGCCAGCATCGGGGACAGGTACCAAGAGACCCAGTACTTC. Protein sequence: CASIGDRYQETQYF. Based on the CDR3 plus reference TRBV2 and TRBJ2-5, the full variable domain is EPEVTQTPSHQVTQMGQEVILRCVPISNHLYFYWYRQILGQKVEFLVSFYNNEISEKSEIFDDQFSVERPDGSNFTLKIRSTKLEDSAMYFCASIGDRYQETQYFGPGTRLLVL.

V gene TRBV10-3 combines with J gene TRBJ2-7; D is possibly TRBD1 (6 bases). This CDR3 has 13 residues. The V end was cut by 7 bases, the J end by 2 bases, with 12 bases between. Germline V gives CDR1 ENHRY, CDR2 SYGVKD. This chain's CDR3 is CAIKGDPPYEQYF. DNA of the CDR3: TGTGCCATCAAGGGGGATCCTCCCTACGAGCAGTACTTC.

The chain couples TRBV5-5 to TRBJ2-7, with D perhaps matching TRBD1 (6 bases). Germline V gene lookup returns CDR1 SGHKS and CDR2 YYEKEE (reference sequence). Between the trimmed V and J ends, which lost 4 bases and 4 bases, there was a span of 12 bases. CDR3 length: 13 residues. Here the CDR3 reads CASSIQGPYEQYF. The DNA of the CDR3 is TGTGCCAGCAGCATACAGGGTCCGTACGAGCAGTACTTC.

The rearrangement uses TRBV5-1 and TRBJ2-1; 9 positions match TRBD2. Germline V CDR1 and CDR2: SGHRS, YFSETQ. This CDR3 spans 16 amino acids. V was pared by 5 bases and J by 2 bases, with 8 bases of the junction left unmatched. The CDR3 bases are TGCGCCAGCAGGGCTAGCGGGGTTAGGGCCTACAATGAGCAGTTCTTC. Its protein is CASRASGVRAYNEQFF.

The chain is built from TRBV5-8 and TRBJ1-1; the D is unclear. The CDR3 is 15 amino acids. Between the trimmed V and J ends, which lost 0 bases and 0 bases, there was a span of 9 bases. Germline lookup yields CDR1 SGHTS and CDR2 YDEGEE. The CDR3 loop reads CASSLGSYLNTEAFF. The CDR3 DNA reads TGTGCCAGCAGCTTGGGGAGCTACTTGAACACTGAAGCTTTCTTT. Full variable domain (missing parts from reference TRBV5-8 and TRBJ1-1): EAGVTQSPTHLIKTRGQQATLRCSPISGHTSVYWYQQALGLGLQFLLWYDEGEERNRGNFPPRFSGRQFPNYSSELNVNALELEDSALYLCASSLGSYLNTEAFFGQGTRLTVV.

This chain uses TRBV4-1 with TRBJ2-3, with 8 bases matching TRBD1. Germline V CDR1 and CDR2: MGHRA, YSYEKL. The V segment lost 10 bases and the J segment 4 bases; nucleotides outside the gene matches: 13. The CDR3 is 15 residues long. Here the CDR3 DNA reads TGCGCCATCACCGAGCGGACAGGGAGGCCAGATACGCAGTATTTT. Its translation: CAITERTGRPDTQYF.

The V and J genes are TRBV2 and TRBJ2-7; TRBD2 might be the D (5 bases). Germline CDR1 reads SNHLY; CDR2 reads FYNNEI. This CDR3 comprises 15 residues. Trimming took off 3 bases at V and 0 bases at J, with 12 bases between the two ends. Here the CDR3 DNA reads TGTGCCAGCAGTGAGGAGGCAGAGGTCTCCTACGAGCAGTACTTC. This translates into CASSEEAEVSYEQYF.

The V and J genes are TRBV19 and TRBJ1-1; 7 bases line up with TRBD1. The V gene end was trimmed by 6 bases and the J gene end by 1 base; junction bases not matched to a gene: 8. This CDR3 has 15 residues. Germline V gene lookup returns CDR1 LNHDA and CDR2 SQIVND (reference sequence). The CDR3 reads CASSLRGSSNTEAFF. The CDR3, as DNA: TGTGCCAGTAGCCTCAGGGGGTCTTCGAACACTGAAGCTTTCTTT.

This chain links TRBV19 with TRBJ2-2; the match to TRBD1 covers 7 bases. The germline gives CDR1 LNHDA, CDR2 SQIVND (reference sequence). CDR3 size: 14 residues. V trimming: 5 bases; J trimming: 7 bases; junction bases outside the gene matches: 7. CDR3 bases: TGTGCCAGTAGTGAGGACAGGCTATTCGGGGAGCTGTTTTTT. This gives the protein CASSEDRLFGELFF. The full variable domain, with the rest looked up from reference TRBV19 and TRBJ2-2, is DGGITQSPKYLFRKEGQNVTLSCEQNLNHDAMYWYRQDPGQGLRLIYYSQIVNDFQKGDIAEGYSVSREKKESFPLTVTSAQKNPTAFYLCASSEDRLFGELFFGEGSRLTVL.

The chain is built from TRBV3-1 (or the pseudogene TRBV3-2) and TRBJ1-6; the D gene is possibly TRBD1 (5 bases). CDR1 is LGHDT and CDR2 is YNNKEL in the germline V gene (reference sequence). The CDR3 totals 12 residues. V was pared by 3 bases and J by 12 bases, with 9 bases between. CDR3 amino acids: CASSQQGGPLHF. The CDR3 DNA reads as TGTGCCAGCAGCCAGCAGGGTGGACCCCTCCACTTT.

The V gene is TRBV30, the J gene TRBJ1-3, with no clear D. V dropped 4 bases and J dropped 0 bases, with 13 bases sitting between them. Germline V CDR1 and CDR2: GTSNPN, SVGIG (reference sequence). This CDR3 spans 15 amino acids. CDR3 protein: CAWKESGVSGNTIYF. The CDR3, as DNA: TGTGCCTGGAAGGAGTCTGGAGTCTCTGGAAACACCATATATTTT.

The chain recombines TRBV5-1 with TRBJ1-5; D is possibly TRBD1 (5 bases). The length of the CDR3 is 13 residues. The ends were cut back, 5 bases at V and 4 bases at J, with 10 bases in the middle. Germline CDR1 is SGHRS and CDR2 is YFSETQ. The CDR3 DNA is TGCGCCAGCAGTAGACAGCCTAATCAGCCCCAGCATTTT. Its translation is CASSRQPNQPQHF.

This chain uses TRBV19 with TRBJ2-7; tentatively, D is TRBD1 (5 bases). Germline-derived CDR1 and CDR2 are LNHDA and SQIVND (reference sequence). V lost 4 bases and J 6 bases, leaving 10 bases between the germline ends. This CDR3 has 12 amino acids. Here the CDR3 DNA reads TGTGCCAGTAGTACATCAGGGTTCGAGCAGTACTTC. This encodes CASSTSGFEQYF.

The chain combines TRBV3-1 (or the pseudogene TRBV3-2) with TRBJ1-6; TRBD1 matches at 10 bases. The CDR3 extends over 16 amino acids. Trimming removed 0 bases from V and 9 bases from J; junction bases left unmatched: 5. Germline V gene data show CDR1 as LGHDT and CDR2 as YNNKEL (reference sequence). The CDR3 nucleotides are TGTGCCAGCAGCCAAGATTTGGGACAGGGGTTTTCACCCCTCCACTTT. It specifies CASSQDLGQGFSPLHF.

V is TRBV6-5 and J is TRBJ2-2; a weak D match, TRBD1 (5 bases). CDR3 length: 13 residues. Trimming removed 6 bases at V and 7 bases at J, with 12 bases between. CDR1 MNHEY and CDR2 SVGAGI come from the germline V gene. Here the CDR3 reads CASRSGYSGELFF. The CDR3 DNA is TGTGCCAGCAGATCAGGGTATAGCGGGGAGCTGTTTTTT.

This clone was seen a single time. DNA for the CDR3: TGTGCCAGCTCACCGATATCCGGGGGTTCACCCCTCCACTTT. Translation gives CASSPISGGSPLHF. This rearrangement joins TRBV18 to TRBJ1-6; D perhaps matches TRBD1 (5 bases). The V and J ends lost 3 bases and 9 bases respectively, with 12 bases between them. The CDR3 runs to 14 residues. The germline gives CDR1 KGHSH, CDR2 LQKENI.